This TCR beta chain was profiled in a study of cytomegalovirus exposure and HLA in healthy donors. PCR used 60 Vbeta primers and 13 Jbeta primers. Measured with immunoSEQ multiplex PCR; TCRdb has only the in-frame clones, and not every one. The sample records roughly 120,000 clones, roughly 74% being singletons. Comment on this clone: What it binds is unknown.

Study observations and caveats: It is likely that the observed cluster of highly shared sequence variants was a sequencing artifact. Of the V segments, some could not be distinguished, including TRBV6-2 and TRBV6-3, and were excluded. As a later analysis showed, several of the most significant clusters appeared to be linked to common viral pathogens.

CDR1 MNHNS and CDR2 SASEGT come from the germline V gene. CDR3 length: 17 amino acids. Trimming took 4 bases from V and 6 from J, leaving 19 bases between them. The rearrangement uses TRBV6-1 and TRBJ1-6, with D unclear. The sequence was obtained from a man between 35 and 55 years old in good health and CMV-seropositive. Sequenced: PBMCs. The DNA for the CDR3 is TGTGCCAGCAGTGGCCTCGGAGTGTCAAGTCGTAATTCACCCCTCCACTTT. Translating it yields CASSGLGVSSRNSPLHF.